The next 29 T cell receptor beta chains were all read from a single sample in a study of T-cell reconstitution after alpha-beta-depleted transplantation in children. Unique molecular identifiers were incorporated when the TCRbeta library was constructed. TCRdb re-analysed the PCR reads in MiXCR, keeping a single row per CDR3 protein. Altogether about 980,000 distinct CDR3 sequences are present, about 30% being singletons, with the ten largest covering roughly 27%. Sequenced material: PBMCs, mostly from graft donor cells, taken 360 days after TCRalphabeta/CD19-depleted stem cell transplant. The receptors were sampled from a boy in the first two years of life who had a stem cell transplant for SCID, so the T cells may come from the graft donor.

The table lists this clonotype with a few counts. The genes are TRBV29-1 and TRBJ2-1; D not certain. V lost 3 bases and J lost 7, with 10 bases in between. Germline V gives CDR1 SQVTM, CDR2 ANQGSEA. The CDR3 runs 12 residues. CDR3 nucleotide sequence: TGCAGCGTTGATCTAGGTTCGAATGAGCAGTTCTTC. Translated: CSVDLGSNEQFF.

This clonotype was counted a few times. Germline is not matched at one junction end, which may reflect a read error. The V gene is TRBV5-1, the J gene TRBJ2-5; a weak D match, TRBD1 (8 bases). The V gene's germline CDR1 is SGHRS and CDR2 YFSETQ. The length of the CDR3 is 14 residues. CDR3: CASSLYRGGETQYF. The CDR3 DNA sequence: TGTGCCAGCAGTTTATACAGGGGGGGTGAGACCCAGTACTTC.

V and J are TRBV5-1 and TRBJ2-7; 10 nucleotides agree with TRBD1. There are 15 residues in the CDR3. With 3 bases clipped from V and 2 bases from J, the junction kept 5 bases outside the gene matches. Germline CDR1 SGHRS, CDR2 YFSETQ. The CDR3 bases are TGCGCCAGCAGCTACGGGACAGGGGTTACCTACGAGCAGTACTTC. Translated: CASSYGTGVTYEQYF. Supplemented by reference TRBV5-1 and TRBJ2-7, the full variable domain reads KAGVTQTPRYLIKTRGQQVTLSCSPISGHRSVSWYQQTPGQGLQFLFEYFSETQRNKGNFPGRFSGRQFSNSRSEMNVSTLELGDSALYLCASSYGTGVTYEQYFGPGTRLTVT.

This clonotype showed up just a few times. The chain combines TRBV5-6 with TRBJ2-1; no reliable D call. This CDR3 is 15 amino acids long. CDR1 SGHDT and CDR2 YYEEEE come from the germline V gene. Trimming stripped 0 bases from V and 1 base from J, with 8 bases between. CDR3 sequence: CASSLGKDSYNEQFF. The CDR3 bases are TGTGCCAGCAGCTTGGGAAAGGATTCCTACAATGAGCAGTTCTTC.

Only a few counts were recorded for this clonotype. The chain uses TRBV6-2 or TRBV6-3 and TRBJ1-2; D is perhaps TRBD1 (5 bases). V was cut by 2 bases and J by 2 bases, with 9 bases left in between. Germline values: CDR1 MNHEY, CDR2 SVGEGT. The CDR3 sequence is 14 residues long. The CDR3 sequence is CASSYGTGNYGYTF. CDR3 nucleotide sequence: TGTGCCAGCAGTTACGGGACGGGGAACTATGGCTACACCTTC.

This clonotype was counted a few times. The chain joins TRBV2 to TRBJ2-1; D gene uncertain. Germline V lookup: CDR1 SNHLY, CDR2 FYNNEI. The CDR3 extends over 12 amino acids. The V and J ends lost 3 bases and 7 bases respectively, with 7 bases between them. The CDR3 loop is CASSERNNEQFF. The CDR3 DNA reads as TGTGCCAGCAGTGAGAGGAATAATGAGCAGTTCTTC.

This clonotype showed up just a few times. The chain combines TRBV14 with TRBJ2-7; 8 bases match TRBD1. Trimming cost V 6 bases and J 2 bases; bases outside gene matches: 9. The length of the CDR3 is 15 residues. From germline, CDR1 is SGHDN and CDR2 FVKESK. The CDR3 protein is CASRQGQAVTYEQYF. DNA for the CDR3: TGTGCCAGCAGACAGGGACAGGCAGTAACCTACGAGCAGTACTTC.

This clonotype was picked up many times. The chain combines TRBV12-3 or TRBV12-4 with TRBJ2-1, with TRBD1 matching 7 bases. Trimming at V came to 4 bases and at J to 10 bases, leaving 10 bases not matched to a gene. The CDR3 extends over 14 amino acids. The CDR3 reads CASSYDRAVGEQFF. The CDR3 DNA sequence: TGTGCCAGCAGTTACGACAGGGCGGTTGGGGAGCAGTTCTTC.

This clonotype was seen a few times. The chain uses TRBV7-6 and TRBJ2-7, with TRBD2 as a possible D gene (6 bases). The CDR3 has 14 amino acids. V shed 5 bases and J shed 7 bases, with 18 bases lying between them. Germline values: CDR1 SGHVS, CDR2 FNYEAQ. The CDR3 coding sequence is TGTGCCAGCAGCCCCTCTAGCGTTATCCGGGAGCAGTACTTC. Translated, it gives CASSPSSVIREQYF.

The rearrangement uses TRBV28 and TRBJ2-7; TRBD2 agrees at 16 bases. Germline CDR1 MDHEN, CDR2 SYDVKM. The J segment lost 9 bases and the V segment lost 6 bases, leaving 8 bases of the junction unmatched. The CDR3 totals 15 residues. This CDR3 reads CASSHGTSGGAAQYF. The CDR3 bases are TGTGCCAGCAGCCACGGGACTAGCGGGGGGGCCGCGCAGTACTTC.

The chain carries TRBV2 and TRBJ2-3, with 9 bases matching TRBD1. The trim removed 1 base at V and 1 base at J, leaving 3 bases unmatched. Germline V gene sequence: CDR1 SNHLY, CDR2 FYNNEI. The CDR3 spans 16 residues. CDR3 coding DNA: TGTGCCAGCAGTGAAGGATGGACAGGGGGCACAGATACGCAGTATTTT. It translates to CASSEGWTGGTDTQYF.

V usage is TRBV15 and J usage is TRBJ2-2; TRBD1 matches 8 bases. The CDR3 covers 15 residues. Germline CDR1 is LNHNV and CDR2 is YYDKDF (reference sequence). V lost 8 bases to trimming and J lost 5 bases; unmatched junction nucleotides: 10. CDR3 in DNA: TGTGCCACCTTAAAGACAGGGGCGTCGACCGGGGAGCTGTTTTTT. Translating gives CATLKTGASTGELFF.

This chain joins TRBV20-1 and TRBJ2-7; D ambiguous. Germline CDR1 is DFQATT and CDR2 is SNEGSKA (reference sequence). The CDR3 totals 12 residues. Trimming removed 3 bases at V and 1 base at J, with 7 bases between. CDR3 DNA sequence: TGCAGTGCTAGTTTCGGGTCCTACGAGCAGTACTTC. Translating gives CSASFGSYEQYF.

The CDR3 loop reads CASSLGSGMVSGANVLTF. The CDR3 DNA follows: TGCGCCAGCAGCTTGGGGTCTGGGATGGTCTCTGGGGCCAACGTCCTGACTTTC. The gene calls are TRBV5-1 and TRBJ2-6, with D unresolved. The germline V gene has CDR1 SGHRS and CDR2 YFSETQ. Trimming left V 0 bases short and J 0 bases short, with 13 bases between. CDR3 length: 18 residues.

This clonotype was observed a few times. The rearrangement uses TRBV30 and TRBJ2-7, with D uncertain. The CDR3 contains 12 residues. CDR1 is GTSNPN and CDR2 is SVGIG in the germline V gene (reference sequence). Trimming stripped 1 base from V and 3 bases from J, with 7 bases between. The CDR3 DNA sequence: TGTGCCTGGAGTGAATTCAGCTACGAGCAGTACTTC. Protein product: CAWSEFSYEQYF.

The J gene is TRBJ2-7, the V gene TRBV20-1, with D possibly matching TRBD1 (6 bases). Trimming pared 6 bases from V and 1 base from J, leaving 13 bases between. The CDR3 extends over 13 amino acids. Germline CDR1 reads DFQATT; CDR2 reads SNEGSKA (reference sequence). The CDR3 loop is CSAPGAPSYEQYF. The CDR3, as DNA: TGCAGTGCCCCAGGGGCCCCTTCCTACGAGCAGTACTTC.

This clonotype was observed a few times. CDR3 sequence reads: CASSSGTGRSGANVLTF. The CDR3 DNA follows: TGTGCCAGCAGCTCCGGGACAGGAAGGTCTGGGGCCAACGTCCTGACTTTC. V usage is TRBV7-2 and J usage is TRBJ2-6, with 8 bases lining up with TRBD1. Unmatched junction bases numbered 6, after V lost 4 bases and J lost 1 base. This CDR3 spans 17 amino acids. Germline CDR1 is SGHTA and CDR2 is FQGNSA. Supplemented by reference TRBV7-2 and TRBJ2-6, the full variable domain reads GAGVSQSPSNKVTEKGKDVELRCDPISGHTALYWYRQSLGQGLEFLIYFQGNSAPDKSGLPSDRFSAERTGGSVSTLTIQRTQQEDSAVYLCASSSGTGRSGANVLTFGAGSRLTVL.

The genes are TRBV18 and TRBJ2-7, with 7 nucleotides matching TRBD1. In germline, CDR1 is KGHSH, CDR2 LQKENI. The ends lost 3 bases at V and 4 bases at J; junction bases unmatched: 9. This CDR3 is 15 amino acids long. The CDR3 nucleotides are TGTGCCAGCTCACCGGACAGGCATGAGATTTACGAGCAGTACTTC. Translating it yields CASSPDRHEIYEQYF.

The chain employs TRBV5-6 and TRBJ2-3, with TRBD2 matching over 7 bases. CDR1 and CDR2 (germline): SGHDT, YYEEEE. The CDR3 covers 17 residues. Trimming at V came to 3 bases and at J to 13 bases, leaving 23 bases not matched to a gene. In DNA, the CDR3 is TGTGCCAGCAGCTCGTTCGGTCTCGGGGGGAATATGCTTAGGGAGTATTTT. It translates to CASSSFGLGGNMLREYF. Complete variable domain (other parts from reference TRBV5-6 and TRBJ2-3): DAGVTQSPTHLIKTRGQQVTLRCSPKSGHDTVSWYQQALGQGPQFIFQYYEEEERQRGNFPDRFSGHQFPNYSSELNVNALLLGDSALYLCASSSFGLGGNMLREYFGPGTRLTVL.

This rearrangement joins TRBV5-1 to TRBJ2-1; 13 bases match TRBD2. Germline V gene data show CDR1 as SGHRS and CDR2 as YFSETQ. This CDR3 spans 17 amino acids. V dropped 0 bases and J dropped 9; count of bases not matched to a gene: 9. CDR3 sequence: CASSLVPGLAGSGEQFF. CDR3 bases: TGCGCCAGCAGCTTGGTCCCGGGACTAGCGGGGTCTGGTGAGCAGTTCTTC.

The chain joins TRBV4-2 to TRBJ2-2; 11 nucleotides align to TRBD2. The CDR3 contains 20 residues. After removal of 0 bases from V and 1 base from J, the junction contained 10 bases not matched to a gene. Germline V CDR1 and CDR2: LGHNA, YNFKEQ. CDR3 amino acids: CASSQEVYSGGAGNTGELFF. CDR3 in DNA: TGTGCCAGCAGCCAAGAGGTTTATAGCGGGGGGGCCGGGAACACCGGGGAGCTGTTTTTT.

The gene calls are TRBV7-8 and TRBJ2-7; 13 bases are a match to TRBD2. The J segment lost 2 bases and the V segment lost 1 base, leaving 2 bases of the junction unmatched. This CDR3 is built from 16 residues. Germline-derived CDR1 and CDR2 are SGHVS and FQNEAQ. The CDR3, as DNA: TGTGCCAGCAGCTTAGAGACTAGCGGGGGGACCTACGAGCAGTACTTC. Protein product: CASSLETSGGTYEQYF.

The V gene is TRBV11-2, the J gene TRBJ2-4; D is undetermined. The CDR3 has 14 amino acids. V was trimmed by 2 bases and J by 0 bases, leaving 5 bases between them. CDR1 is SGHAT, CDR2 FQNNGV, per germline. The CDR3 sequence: CASSLPTAKNIQYF. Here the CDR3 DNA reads TGTGCCAGCAGCTTACCTACAGCCAAAAACATTCAGTACTTC.

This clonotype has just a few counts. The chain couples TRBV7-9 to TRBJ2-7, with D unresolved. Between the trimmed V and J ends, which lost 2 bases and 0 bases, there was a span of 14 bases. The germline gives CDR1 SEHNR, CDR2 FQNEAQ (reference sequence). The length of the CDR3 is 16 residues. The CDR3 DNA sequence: TGTGCCAGCAGCTTACGGACCGGGCCCAACTCCTACGAGCAGTACTTC. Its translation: CASSLRTGPNSYEQYF.

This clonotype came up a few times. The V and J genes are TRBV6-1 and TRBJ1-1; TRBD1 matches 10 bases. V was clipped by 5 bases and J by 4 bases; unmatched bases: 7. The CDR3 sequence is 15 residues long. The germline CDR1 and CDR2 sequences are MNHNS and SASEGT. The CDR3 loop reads CASSQTGGWSTEAFF. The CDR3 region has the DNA TGTGCCAGCAGTCAGACAGGGGGCTGGAGCACTGAAGCTTTCTTT.

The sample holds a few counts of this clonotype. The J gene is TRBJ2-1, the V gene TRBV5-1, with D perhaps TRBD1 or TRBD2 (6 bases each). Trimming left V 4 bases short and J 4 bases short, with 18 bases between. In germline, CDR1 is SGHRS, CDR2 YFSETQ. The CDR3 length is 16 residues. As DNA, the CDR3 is TGCGCCAGCAGCAGGAACGGGCGGGGACAATACAATGAGCAGTTCTTC. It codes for CASSRNGRGQYNEQFF.

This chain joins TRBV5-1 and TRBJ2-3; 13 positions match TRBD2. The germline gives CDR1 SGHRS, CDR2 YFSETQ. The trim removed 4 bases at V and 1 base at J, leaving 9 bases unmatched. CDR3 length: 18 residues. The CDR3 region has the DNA TGCGCCAGCAGCCCACCTTGGACTAGCGGGGGAGGCACAGATACGCAGTATTTT. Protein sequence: CASSPPWTSGGGTDTQYF.

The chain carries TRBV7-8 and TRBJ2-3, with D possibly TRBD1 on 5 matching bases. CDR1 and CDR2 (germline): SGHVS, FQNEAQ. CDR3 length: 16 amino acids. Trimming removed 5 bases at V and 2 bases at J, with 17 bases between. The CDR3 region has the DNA TGTGCCAGCAGCCCTTGGGGAAGGGGCTACACAGATACGCAGTATTTT. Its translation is CASSPWGRGYTDTQYF.

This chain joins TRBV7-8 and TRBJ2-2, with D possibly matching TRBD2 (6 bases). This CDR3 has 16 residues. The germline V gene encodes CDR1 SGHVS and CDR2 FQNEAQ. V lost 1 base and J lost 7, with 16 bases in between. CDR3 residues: CASSLGGGAPDGELFF. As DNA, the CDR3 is TGTGCCAGCAGCTTAGGGGGCGGGGCCCCGGACGGGGAGCTGTTTTTT.